The subject of this entry is one T cell receptor (beta chain). This specimen belongs to a study of response to subunit inactivated influenza vaccine. This CDR3 contains 15 residues. Germline values: CDR1 SEHNR, CDR2 FQNEAQ (reference sequence). Trimming removed 0 bases at V and 7 bases at J, with 15 bases between. TCRdb called the RT-PCR reads again in MiXCR, with one record for every CDR3 protein. This table holds about 540,000 distinct CDR3 sequences, 20% to 25% found once. These data are also associated with another study on T cells expressing NK-cell markers. From that paper: Production of TCR beta cDNA relied on 5'RACE template switching with UMIs. The TCR beta repertoires were obtained from sorted CD3+CD56+NKG2C+, CD3+CD56+NKG2C- and CD3+CD56-NKG2C+ T cells. Eight donors were sequenced, of whom seven were HCMV-seropositive, while the remaining one was HCMV-seronegative. The dominant NKG2C+ clonotypes represented about 1.0-8% of CD8+ T cells in six donors.

The chain has TRBV7-9 and TRBJ1-1, with a tentative D call TRBD1 (5 bases). The material sequenced was CD4+ T cells sorted from PBMCs, taken 11 to 12 days after vaccination. The sequence came from a man between 50 and 59 years old who received an inactivated influenza vaccine. CDR3 sequence (DNA): TGTGCCAGCAGCTTAGCGCTAGGGGAGGGGTTTGAAGCTTTCTTT. Translation: CASSLALGEGFEAFF.